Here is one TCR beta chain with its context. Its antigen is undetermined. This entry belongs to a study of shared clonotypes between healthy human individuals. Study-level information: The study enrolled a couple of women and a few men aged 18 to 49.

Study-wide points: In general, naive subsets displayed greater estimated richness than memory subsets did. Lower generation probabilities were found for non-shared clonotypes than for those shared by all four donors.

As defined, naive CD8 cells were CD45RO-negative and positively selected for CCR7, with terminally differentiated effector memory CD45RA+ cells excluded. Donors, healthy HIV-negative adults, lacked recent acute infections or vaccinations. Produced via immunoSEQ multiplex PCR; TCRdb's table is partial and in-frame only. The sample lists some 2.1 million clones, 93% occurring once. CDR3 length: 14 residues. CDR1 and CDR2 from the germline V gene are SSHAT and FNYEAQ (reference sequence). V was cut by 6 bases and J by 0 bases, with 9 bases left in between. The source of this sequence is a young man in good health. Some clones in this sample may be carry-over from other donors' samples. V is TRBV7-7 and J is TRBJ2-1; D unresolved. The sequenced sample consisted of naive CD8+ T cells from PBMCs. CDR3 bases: TGTGCCAGCAGTCTGGCCGGCTCCTACAATGAGCAGTTCTTC. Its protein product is CASSLAGSYNEQFF.